The next 8 T cell receptor beta chains were all read from a single sample in a study of T cell repertoires in cytomegalovirus infection. MiXCR was run by TCRdb on the reads, yielding one entry per CDR3 protein. The sample lists around 630,000 distinct CDR3 sequences, 20% to 25% occurring once. Sequenced input: CD8+ T cells from PBMCs. These receptors came from a human donor in good health (CMV status not recorded). Some clones in this sample may be carry-over from other donors' samples.

Ten or more counts support this clonotype. This chain connects TRBV7-9 to TRBJ1-1; 7 nucleotides align to TRBD1. In germline, CDR1 is SEHNR, CDR2 FQNEAQ (reference sequence). There are 16 residues in the CDR3. V lost 4 bases and J lost 0; bases outside the gene matches: 8. CDR3 in DNA: TGTGCCAGCAGCTCTGGGACAGCCTACATGAACACTGAAGCTTTCTTT. This codes for CASSSGTAYMNTEAFF.

This chain connects TRBV7-9 to TRBJ2-7; 10 bases are a match to TRBD2. J gave up 1 base and V 3 bases, and 9 bases lay outside the gene matches. The CDR3 sequence is 17 residues long. Germline V gene sequence: CDR1 SEHNR, CDR2 FQNEAQ (reference sequence). CDR3 sequence: CASSFTSSGSSSYEQYF. CDR3 bases: TGTGCCAGCAGCTTTACTTCTAGCGGGAGTTCGTCCTACGAGCAGTACTTC.

This clonotype was seen a handful of times. The rearrangement links TRBV3-1 to TRBJ2-3, with D uncertain. Between the trimmed V and J ends, which lost 5 bases and 10 bases, there was a span of 25 bases. This CDR3 comprises 16 residues. Germline loops: CDR1 LGHDT, CDR2 YNNKEL (reference sequence). Here the CDR3 DNA reads TGTGCCAGCAGCGGTGATCGTAGGACGCAGCCATATCCGCAGTATTTT. Residues: CASSGDRRTQPYPQYF.

This chain joins TRBV23-1 and TRBJ2-2; D might be TRBD1 (6 bases). TRBV23-1 is an ORF, with its function uncertain. With 6 bases removed from V and 7 bases from J, the gap between germline ends came to 27 bases. CDR3 length: 18 amino acids. The DNA of the CDR3 is TGCGCCAGCAGACCTGGACAGAATCTTTGTATAAAGTTCGGGGAGCTGTTTTTT. As protein: CASRPGQNLCIKFGELFF.

A few counts support this clonotype. The chain joins TRBV20-1 to TRBJ1-2; D remains unclear. There are 12 residues in the CDR3. Deletions cut 0 bases from V and 9 bases from J, with 11 bases between. CDR1 and CDR2 (germline): DFQATT, SNEGSKA (reference sequence). CDR3 region: CSARDRPMSYTF. The DNA of the CDR3 is TGCAGTGCTAGAGACAGGCCTATGAGCTACACCTTC.

The V gene is TRBV20-1, the J gene TRBJ2-4; maybe TRBD2 (6 bases). Germline CDR1 is DFQATT and CDR2 is SNEGSKA (reference sequence). The CDR3 length is 16 residues. Trimming removed 5 bases at V and 0 bases at J, with 17 bases between. The CDR3 here is CSAPPPRGLAKNIQYF. In nucleotides, the CDR3 is TGCAGTGCTCCTCCCCCACGGGGACTAGCCAAAAACATTCAGTACTTC.

This clonotype was recorded many times. The CDR3 coding sequence is TGTGCCAGCTTATGGTCCTCCTCGGAGGGCTACACCTTC. It yields the protein CASLWSSSEGYTF. The chain recombines TRBV7-2 with TRBJ1-2; D unresolved. The CDR3 has 13 residues. Germline V gene data show CDR1 as SGHTA and CDR2 as FQGNSA. V lost 8 bases to trimming and J lost 8 bases, with 18 bases between them.

The chain recombines TRBV29-1 with TRBJ1-2; 7 nucleotides line up with TRBD1. The junction had 10 bases not matched to a gene; V was cut back by 6 bases and J by 3 bases. Germline V gene sequence: CDR1 SQVTM, CDR2 ANQGSEA. The CDR3 is 14 residues long. The CDR3 DNA reads as TGCAGCGTGCATCCACAGCAGGGGGACTATGGCTACACCTTC. It specifies CSVHPQQGDYGYTF.